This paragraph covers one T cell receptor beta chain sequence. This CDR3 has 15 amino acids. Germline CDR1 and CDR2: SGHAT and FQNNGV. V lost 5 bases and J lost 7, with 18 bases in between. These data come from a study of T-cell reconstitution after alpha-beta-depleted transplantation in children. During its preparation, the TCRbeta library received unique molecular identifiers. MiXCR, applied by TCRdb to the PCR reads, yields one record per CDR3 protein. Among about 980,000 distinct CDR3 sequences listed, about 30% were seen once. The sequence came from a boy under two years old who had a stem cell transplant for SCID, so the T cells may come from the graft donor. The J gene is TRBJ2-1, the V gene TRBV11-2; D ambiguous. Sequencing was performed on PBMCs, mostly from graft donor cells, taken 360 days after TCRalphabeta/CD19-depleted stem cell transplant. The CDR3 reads CASSPRQILGNEQFF. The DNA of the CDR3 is TGTGCCAGCAGCCCCCGTCAGATCTTAGGGAATGAGCAGTTCTTC.